The next 20 T cell receptor beta chains were all read from a single sample in a study of T cell changes during pregnancy in multiple sclerosis. Only in-frame clones appear in the TCRdb table, and some are missing; sequencing was by immunoSEQ multiplex PCR. This sample has tens of thousands of clones, with roughly nine tenths found just once. The source was CD8+ T cells from peripheral blood mononuclear cells, collected in the third trimester of pregnancy. The receptors derive from a female donor with multiple sclerosis, enrolled in a pregnancy study.

The genes are TRBV6-5 and TRBJ2-2, with 10 bases aligning to TRBD2. The CDR3 runs 14 residues. Germline trimming cut 10 bases from V and 8 bases from J; bases unmatched to any gene: 10. Germline lookup yields CDR1 MNHEY and CDR2 SVGAGI. The DNA for the CDR3 is TGTGCCACGGGGGAGCGGGAGGGCCCTGGGGAGCTGTTTTTT. Residues: CATGEREGPGELFF.

V usage is TRBV6-6 and J usage is TRBJ2-7; perhaps TRBD1 as D (6 bases). Between the trimmed V and J ends, which lost 6 bases and 1 base, there was a span of 19 bases. The CDR3 has 16 residues. Germline V gene data show CDR1 as MNHNY and CDR2 as SVGAGI (reference sequence). CDR3 loop: CASSRPYRVLSYEQYF. The CDR3 nucleotides read TGTGCCAGCAGCCGTCCCTACAGGGTGCTATCCTACGAGCAGTACTTC.

Points on this clone: This CDR3 is also generated by other DNA sequences in the sample. V gene TRBV6-1 combines with J gene TRBJ1-2; the match to TRBD1 covers 9 bases. Germline-derived CDR1 and CDR2 are MNHNS and SASEGT. The CDR3 extends over 14 amino acids. V lost 3 bases, J lost 4 bases, and 3 bases stayed unmatched. The CDR3 reads CASSEGTGSYGYTF. The CDR3 nucleotides read TGTGCCAGCAGTGAGGGGACAGGGTCCTATGGCTACACCTTC.

V usage is TRBV4-3 and J usage is TRBJ2-1; maybe TRBD1 (6 bases). The germline V gene has CDR1 LGHNA and CDR2 YSLEER. V shed 4 bases and J shed 0 bases, with 10 bases lying between them. This CDR3 is 15 amino acids long. CDR3 sequence: CASSPDRSSYNEQFF. DNA of the CDR3: TGCGCCAGCAGCCCCGACAGGAGCTCCTACAATGAGCAGTTCTTC.

This chain joins TRBV30 and TRBJ2-7; 9 bases match TRBD2. CDR3 length: 15 residues. Germline CDR1 reads GTSNPN; CDR2 reads SVGIG (reference sequence). The J segment lost 7 bases and the V segment lost 3 bases, leaving 13 bases of the junction unmatched. The CDR3 bases are TGTGCCTGGAGCTCGCTCCAGCGGGAGGTAGGTGAGCAGTACTTC. Translation gives CAWSSLQREVGEQYF.

The J gene is TRBJ1-1, the V gene TRBV7-9; D may be TRBD1 (5 bases). Trimming took off 5 bases at V and 3 bases at J, with 16 bases between the two ends. The germline gives CDR1 SEHNR, CDR2 FQNEAQ (reference sequence). This CDR3 region has 15 residues. The DNA for the CDR3 is TGTGCCAGCAGCCCGCCCAATCAGGGCGACACTGAAGCTTTCTTT. It is translated as CASSPPNQGDTEAFF.

This clone was counted a single time. The chain recombines TRBV7-2 with TRBJ2-6; 8 bases are shared with TRBD1. This CDR3 has 16 amino acids. After removal of 2 bases from V and 1 base from J, the junction contained 1 base not matched to a gene. Germline V CDR1 and CDR2: SGHTA, FQGNSA. CDR3 bases: TGTGCCAGCAGCTTAAGACAGGGGTCTGGGGCCAACGTCCTGACTTTC. This translates into CASSLRQGSGANVLTF.

This sequence joins TRBV2 and TRBJ2-7, with 13 positions matching TRBD2. This CDR3 has 15 residues. Trimming removed 7 bases from V and 1 base from J; junction bases left unmatched: 4. The germline V gene encodes CDR1 SNHLY and CDR2 FYNNEI. In nucleotides, the CDR3 is TGTGCCAGCACACTACTAGCGGGAGGGTCCTACGAGCAGTACTTC. Translating gives CASTLLAGGSYEQYF.

The rearrangement joins TRBV7-3 to TRBJ2-3; TRBD2 matches 7 bases. The germline V gene encodes CDR1 SGHTA and CDR2 FQGTGA. The CDR3 is 16 residues long. With 5 bases clipped from V and 3 bases from J, the junction kept 11 bases outside the gene matches. This chain's CDR3 is CASSLRGRSVTDTQYF. CDR3 DNA sequence: TGTGCCAGCAGCCTGCGCGGGAGATCAGTAACAGATACGCAGTATTTT.

This chain joins TRBV9 and TRBJ2-1, with TRBD1 identical over 11 bases. CDR3 length: 14 amino acids. Germline V gene data show CDR1 as SGDLS and CDR2 as YYNGEE. Losses at the gene ends were 4 bases for V and 7 bases for J; bases not matched to a gene: 4. The CDR3 nucleotides read TGTGCCAGCAGCACTGGACAGGGGGCGAATGAGCAGTTCTTC. It is translated as CASSTGQGANEQFF.

This chain links TRBV7-9 with TRBJ2-1; 14 bases are shared with TRBD2. The CDR3 sequence is 16 residues long. Trimming removed 1 base from V and 10 bases from J; junction bases left unmatched: 6. The germline V gene has CDR1 SEHNR and CDR2 FQNEAQ (reference sequence). The CDR3 spells CASSLVGLAGVGEQFF. In DNA, the CDR3 is TGTGCCAGCAGCTTAGTGGGACTAGCGGGAGTGGGGGAGCAGTTCTTC.

The gene calls are TRBV5-5 and TRBJ2-7, with D uncertain. Trimming removed 0 bases from V and 2 bases from J, with 6 bases in between. CDR3 size: 13 residues. Germline V gene sequence: CDR1 SGHKS, CDR2 YYEKEE (reference sequence). The CDR3 here is CASSLDITYEQYF. CDR3 coding DNA: TGTGCCAGCAGCTTGGACATTACCTACGAGCAGTACTTC.

The CDR3 is CASSSTAGGNTEAFF. In DNA form, the CDR3 reads TGTGCCAGTAGCTCGACGGCAGGGGGGAACACTGAAGCTTTCTTT. V gene TRBV19 combines with J gene TRBJ1-1, with TRBD1 matching 7 bases. The CDR3 extends over 15 amino acids. CDR1 LNHDA and CDR2 SQIVND come from the germline V gene (reference sequence). Losses at the gene ends were 6 bases for V and 1 base for J; bases not matched to a gene: 8.

The V gene is TRBV10-1, the J gene TRBJ1-2; tentatively, D is TRBD1 (6 bases). The CDR3 runs to 11 residues. V was shortened by 9 bases and J by 4 bases, with 9 bases between the two germline ends. Germline lookup yields CDR1 WNHNN and CDR2 SYGVQD (reference sequence). The CDR3: CARQGTYGYTF. The DNA for the CDR3 is TGCGCCAGACAGGGTACCTATGGCTACACCTTC.

The chain couples TRBV28 to TRBJ2-1; possibly TRBD2 for D (5 bases). CDR3 size: 14 residues. Germline CDR1 reads MDHEN; CDR2 reads SYDVKM. Trimming left V 7 bases short and J 0 bases short, with 10 bases between. CDR3 loop: CASKERDSYNEQFF. The CDR3 DNA reads as TGTGCCAGCAAGGAACGGGACTCCTACAATGAGCAGTTCTTC. The full variable domain, its missing parts supplied by reference TRBV28 and TRBJ2-1, is DVKVTQSSRYLVKRTGEKVFLECVQDMDHENMFWYRQDPGLGLRLIYFSYDVKMKEKGDIPEGYSVSREKKERFSLILESASTNQTSMYLCASKERDSYNEQFFGPGTRLTVL.

This clone has just a few counts. The gene calls are TRBV7-9 and TRBJ1-1; D not certain. Germline CDR1 reads SEHNR; CDR2 reads FQNEAQ (reference sequence). CDR3 length equals 13 residues. Trimming removed 4 bases from V and 5 bases from J, with 11 bases in between. This CDR3 reads CASSSSGSTEAFF. CDR3 sequence (DNA): TGTGCCAGCAGCTCTTCGGGTTCAACTGAAGCTTTCTTT.

V and J are TRBV27 and TRBJ2-7; 10 positions agree with TRBD2. The CDR3 is made up of 14 amino acids. Germline assignment: CDR1 MNHEY and CDR2 SMNVEV (reference sequence). After removal of 5 bases from V and 5 bases from J, the junction contained 6 bases not matched to a gene. The CDR3 region is CASSRALAGDEQYF. CDR3 coding DNA: TGTGCCAGCAGTCGGGCTCTAGCGGGAGACGAGCAGTACTTC.

This chain links TRBV30 with TRBJ2-7, with D maybe TRBD1 (5 bases). Germline-derived CDR1 and CDR2 are GTSNPN and SVGIG (reference sequence). Trimming took off 2 bases at V and 0 bases at J, with 14 bases between the two ends. CDR3 length equals 15 residues. The DNA for the CDR3 is TGTGCCTGGAGTCCACTGACAGCGAACTCCTACGAGCAGTACTTC. It specifies CAWSPLTANSYEQYF.

The chain recombines TRBV10-3 with TRBJ2-7; 13 bases agree with TRBD2. The germline CDR1 and CDR2 sequences are ENHRY and SYGVKD. Trimming cost V 3 bases and J 4 bases; bases outside gene matches: 3. The CDR3 totals 15 residues. The CDR3 DNA follows: TGTGCCATCAGTGATTCGGGACTAGCGGGATACGAGCAGTACTTC. Residues: CAISDSGLAGYEQYF.

The V and J genes are TRBV20-1 and TRBJ2-5, with a possible D match to TRBD1 (5 bases). V was shortened by 7 bases and J by 4 bases, with 10 bases between the two germline ends. The CDR3 runs 11 residues. CDR1 and CDR2 from the germline V gene are DFQATT and SNEGSKA (reference sequence). The CDR3 nucleotides read TGCAGTGTTAAAGGGGCAGAGACCCAGTACTTC. It specifies CSVKGAETQYF.